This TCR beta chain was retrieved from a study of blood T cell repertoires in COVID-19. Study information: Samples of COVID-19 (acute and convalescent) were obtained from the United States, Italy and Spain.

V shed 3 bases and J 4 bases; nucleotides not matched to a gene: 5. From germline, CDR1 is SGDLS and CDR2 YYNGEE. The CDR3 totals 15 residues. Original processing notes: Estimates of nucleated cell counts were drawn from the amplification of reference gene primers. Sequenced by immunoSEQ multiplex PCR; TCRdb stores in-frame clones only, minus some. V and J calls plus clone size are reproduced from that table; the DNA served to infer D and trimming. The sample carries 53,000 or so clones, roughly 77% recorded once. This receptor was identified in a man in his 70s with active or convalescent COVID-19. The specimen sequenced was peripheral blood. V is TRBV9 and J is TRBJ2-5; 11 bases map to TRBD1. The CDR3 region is CASSGGTGGGETQYF. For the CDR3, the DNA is TGTGCCAGCAGCGGTGGGACAGGGGGAGGAGAGACCCAGTACTTC.